The present T cell receptor (beta chain) was sequenced within a study of metastatic and nonmetastatic thyroid tumors. Many counts were recorded for this clone. Other DNA sequences within the sample encode an identical CDR3. With MiXCR, TCRdb reprocessed the PCR reads. Among roughly 58,000 clones, more than 3.5% were seen once, and the ten largest hold around 24%. Every patient was untreated before thyroid surgery. The sequence derives from a female donor with papillary thyroid cancer or a benign thyroid nodule (not recorded which). Some clones in this sample may be carry-over from other donors' samples. The sample taken for sequencing was blood.

CDR3 in DNA: TGTGCCAGCAGCTCTGCGACAGGGCCGGGAGAGACCCAGTACTTC. As protein: CASSSATGPGETQYF. This sequence joins TRBV5-5 and TRBJ2-5; TRBD1 matches 7 bases. The CDR3 runs 15 residues. Losses at the gene ends were 3 bases for V and 4 bases for J; bases not matched to a gene: 9. Germline CDR1 is SGHKS and CDR2 is YYEKEE (reference sequence).